This TCR beta chain was documented in a study of CD8 T cells in ankylosing spondylitis. TCRdb redid the calling of the 5' RACE reads with MiXCR, one entry per CDR3 protein. The repertoire has about 360,000 distinct CDR3 sequences, approximately 14% of them found once; the top ten carry 0.9% to 1.2%. Points on this clonotype: The antigen remains unidentified.

The study's findings and limits: Roughly eight highly homologous variants made up a TCR beta motif that seemed to typify ankylosing spondylitis blood. Disease-linked clones were CD8+ and relatively rare in peripheral blood.

The CDR3 sequence is 12 residues long. Looked up from germline, CDR1 is DFQATT and CDR2 is SNEGSKA (reference sequence). V gave up 6 bases and J gave up 4 bases, with 12 bases separating them. The sequence was collected from a male donor with ankylosing spondylitis or in good health (not recorded which). Sequencing was carried out using blood, either unsorted or a sorted T cell fraction (not recorded which). The chain couples TRBV20-1 to TRBJ1-1, with a possible D match to TRBD1 (5 bases). CDR3 region: CSARQSSTEAFF. Here the CDR3 DNA reads TGCAGTGCACGACAGTCGAGCACTGAAGCTTTCTTT.